Included here is one TCR beta chain sequence, with context. The data were obtained in a study of blood T cell repertoires in COVID-19. Study at large: There were acute and convalescent COVID-19 samples, and they came from the United States, Italy and Spain. Nucleic acid was either cDNA or gDNA, and it came from T cells, B-cell-depleted T cells, or PBMCs.

Authors' processing steps: Reference gene primer amplification yielded estimated nucleated cell counts. TCRdb keeps only in-frame clones here, not all; method: immunoSEQ multiplex PCR. Clone size and the V and J calls come from that table; the DNA yielded D and trimming. The sample holds 35,000 to 45,000 clones; approximately 80% are singletons and the top ten take over 12%. Sequencing was done on a sample of peripheral blood. The origin of this receptor is a human donor in a cohort sampled during active COVID-19.

The CDR3: CASSTGTDYEQYF. The CDR3 coding sequence is TGTGCCAGCAGTACGGGGACAGACTACGAGCAGTACTTC. This chain joins TRBV6-2 or TRBV6-3 and TRBJ2-7; TRBD1 agrees at 7 bases. Losses at the gene ends were 5 bases for V and 3 bases for J; bases not matched to a gene: 4. This CDR3 is built from 13 residues. Germline lookup yields CDR1 MNHEY and CDR2 SVGEGT.